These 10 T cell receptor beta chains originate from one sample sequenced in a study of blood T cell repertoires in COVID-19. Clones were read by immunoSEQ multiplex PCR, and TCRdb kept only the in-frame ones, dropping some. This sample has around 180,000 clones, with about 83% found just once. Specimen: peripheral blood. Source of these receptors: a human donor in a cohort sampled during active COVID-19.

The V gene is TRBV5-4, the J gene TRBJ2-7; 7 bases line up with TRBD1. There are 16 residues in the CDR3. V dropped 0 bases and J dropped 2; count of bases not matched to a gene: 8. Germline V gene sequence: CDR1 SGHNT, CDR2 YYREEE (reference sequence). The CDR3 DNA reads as TGTGCCAGCAGCTTGGAGGGGACAGCCATTCCCTACGAGCAGTACTTC. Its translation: CASSLEGTAIPYEQYF.

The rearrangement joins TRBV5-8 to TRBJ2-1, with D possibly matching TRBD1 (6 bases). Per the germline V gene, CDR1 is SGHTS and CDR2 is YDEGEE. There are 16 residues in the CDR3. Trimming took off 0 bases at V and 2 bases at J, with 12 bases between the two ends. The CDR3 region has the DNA TGTGCCAGCAGCTTGGGACAGGTTTGGGCCTACAATGAGCAGTTCTTC. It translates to CASSLGQVWAYNEQFF.

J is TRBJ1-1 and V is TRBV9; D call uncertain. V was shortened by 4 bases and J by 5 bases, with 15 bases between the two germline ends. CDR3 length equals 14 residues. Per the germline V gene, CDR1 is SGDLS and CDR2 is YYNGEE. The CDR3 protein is CASSLAQSGTEAFF. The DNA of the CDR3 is TGTGCCAGCAGCCTCGCCCAGAGCGGGACTGAAGCTTTCTTT. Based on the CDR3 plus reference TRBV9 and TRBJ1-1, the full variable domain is DSGVTQTPKHLITATGQRVTLRCSPRSGDLSVYWYQQSLDQGLQFLIQYYNGEERAKGNILERFSAQQFPDLHSELNLSSLELGDSALYFCASSLAQSGTEAFFGQGTRLTVV.

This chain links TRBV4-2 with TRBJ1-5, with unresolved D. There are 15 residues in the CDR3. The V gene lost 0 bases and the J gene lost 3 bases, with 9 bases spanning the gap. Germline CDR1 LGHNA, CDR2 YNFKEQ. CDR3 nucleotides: TGTGCCAGCAGCCAAGAGTTTCAGTTCAATCAGCCCCAGCATTTT. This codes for CASSQEFQFNQPQHF.

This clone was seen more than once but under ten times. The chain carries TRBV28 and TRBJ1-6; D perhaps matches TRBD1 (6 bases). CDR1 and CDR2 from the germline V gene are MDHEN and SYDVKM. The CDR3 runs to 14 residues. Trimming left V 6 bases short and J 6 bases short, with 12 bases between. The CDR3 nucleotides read TGTGCCAGCAGCCGGGGACAAACTAATTCACCCCTCCACTTT. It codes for CASSRGQTNSPLHF.

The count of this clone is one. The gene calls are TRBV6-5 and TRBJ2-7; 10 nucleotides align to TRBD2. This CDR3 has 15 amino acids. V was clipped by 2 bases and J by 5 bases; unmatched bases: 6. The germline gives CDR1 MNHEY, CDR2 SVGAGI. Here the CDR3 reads CASSYASGGADEQYF. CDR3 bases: TGTGCCAGCAGTTACGCCAGCGGGGGGGCCGACGAGCAGTACTTC.

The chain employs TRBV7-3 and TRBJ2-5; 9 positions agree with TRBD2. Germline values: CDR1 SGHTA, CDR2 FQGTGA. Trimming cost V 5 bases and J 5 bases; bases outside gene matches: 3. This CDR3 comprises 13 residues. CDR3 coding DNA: TGTGCCAGCAGCAAGGGACTAGCTGAGACCCAGTACTTC. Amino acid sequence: CASSKGLAETQYF.

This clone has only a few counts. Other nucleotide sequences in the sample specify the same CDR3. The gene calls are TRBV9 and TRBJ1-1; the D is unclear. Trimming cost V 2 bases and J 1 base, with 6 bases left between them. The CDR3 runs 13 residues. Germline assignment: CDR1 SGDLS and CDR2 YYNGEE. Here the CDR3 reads CASSVSGNTEAFF. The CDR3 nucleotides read TGTGCCAGCAGCGTCAGCGGGAACACTGAAGCTTTCTTT.

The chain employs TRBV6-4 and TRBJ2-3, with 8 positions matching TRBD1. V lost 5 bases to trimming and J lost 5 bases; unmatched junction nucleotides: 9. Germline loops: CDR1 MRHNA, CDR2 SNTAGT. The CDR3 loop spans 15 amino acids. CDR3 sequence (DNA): TGTGCCAGCAGTAAAGGGGACAGGCACCTAGATACGCAGTATTTT. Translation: CASSKGDRHLDTQYF.

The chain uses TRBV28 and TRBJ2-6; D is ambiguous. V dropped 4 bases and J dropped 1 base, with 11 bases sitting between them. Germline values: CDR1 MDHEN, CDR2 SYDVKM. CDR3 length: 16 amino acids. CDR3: CASSSPLQSGANVLTF. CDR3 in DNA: TGTGCCAGCAGTTCTCCCTTACAATCTGGGGCCAACGTCCTGACTTTC.